Listed here are 25 T cell receptor beta chains from one sample, sequenced in a study of T cell changes during pregnancy in multiple sclerosis. Method: immunoSEQ multiplex PCR; TCRdb's copy keeps in-frame clones and lacks some. Among fewer than 140,000 clones, under 95% were seen once, and the ten largest hold approximately 1.6%. Sequencing used peripheral blood, obtained after pregnancy. The source of these receptors is a female donor with multiple sclerosis, enrolled in a pregnancy study.

The J gene is TRBJ2-7, the V gene TRBV29-1; TRBD1 agrees at 8 bases. Germline V lookup: CDR1 SQVTM, CDR2 ANQGSEA. The V segment lost 7 bases and the J segment 6 bases; nucleotides outside the gene matches: 5. This CDR3 comprises 11 residues. The CDR3 DNA follows: TGCAGCGGTAAAGACAGGGGCGAGCAGTACTTC. Its protein product is CSGKDRGEQYF.

This sequence joins TRBV7-9 and TRBJ2-5; no definite D call. The germline CDR1 and CDR2 sequences are SEHNR and FQNEAQ (reference sequence). The CDR3 runs to 13 residues. V lost 2 bases and J lost 2, with 6 bases in between. In DNA form, the CDR3 reads TGTGCCAGCAGCTTACCAGGACAAGAGACCCAGTACTTC. Its translation is CASSLPGQETQYF. The whole variable domain, remainder taken from reference TRBV7-9 and TRBJ2-5, is DTGVSQNPRHKITKRGQNVTFRCDPISEHNRLYWYRQTLGQGPEFLTYFQNEAQLEKSRLLSDRFSAERPKGSFSTLEIQRTEQGDSAMYLCASSLPGQETQYFGPGTRLLVL.

This chain joins TRBV7-9 and TRBJ2-2; D unresolved. V was clipped by 2 bases and J by 1 base, with 11 bases between them. Germline CDR1 SEHNR, CDR2 FQNEAQ (reference sequence). This CDR3 is built from 16 residues. CDR3 sequence reads: CASSLLATMNTGELFF. The CDR3 nucleotides are TGTGCCAGCAGCTTACTGGCCACGATGAACACCGGGGAGCTGTTTTTT.

The chain is built from TRBV7-9 and TRBJ2-7; 11 bases align to TRBD2. Trimming removed 3 bases from V and 2 bases from J; junction bases left unmatched: 9. CDR1 is SEHNR and CDR2 is FQNEAQ in the germline V gene (reference sequence). The CDR3 is made up of 17 amino acids. The CDR3 DNA follows: TGTGCCAGCAGCTTTGGGCTAGCGGGAGGCCTTACCTACGAGCAGTACTTC. It is translated as CASSFGLAGGLTYEQYF. The full variable domain, its missing parts supplied by reference TRBV7-9 and TRBJ2-7, is DTGVSQNPRHKITKRGQNVTFRCDPISEHNRLYWYRQTLGQGPEFLTYFQNEAQLEKSRLLSDRFSAERPKGSFSTLEIQRTEQGDSAMYLCASSFGLAGGLTYEQYFGPGTRLTVT.

V gene TRBV13 combines with J gene TRBJ2-1; 11 bases align to TRBD2. V lost 4 bases to trimming and J lost 5 bases; unmatched junction nucleotides: 7. This CDR3 region has 16 residues. The germline CDR1 and CDR2 sequences are PRHDT and FYEKMQ (reference sequence). The CDR3 nucleotides read TGTGCCAGCAGCTACTTAGCGGGGGGGCGGGACAATGAGCAGTTCTTC. It specifies CASSYLAGGRDNEQFF.

V usage is TRBV7-2 and J usage is TRBJ1-2; 7 bases map to TRBD1. The germline gives CDR1 SGHTA, CDR2 FQGNSA. The junction had 10 bases not matched to a gene; V was cut back by 3 bases and J by 3 bases. CDR3 length equals 16 residues. The CDR3 region has the DNA TGTGCCAGCAGCTTCAGCCGGGACAGTGTACACTATGGCTACACCTTC. It yields the protein CASSFSRDSVHYGYTF.

There are a few counts of this clone. The rearrangement links TRBV2 to TRBJ1-6; D ambiguous. Germline CDR1 SNHLY, CDR2 FYNNEI. This CDR3 region has 11 residues. The V and J ends lost 4 bases and 12 bases respectively, with 7 bases between them. The CDR3, as DNA: TGTGCCAGCAGTGCCGAGAAACCCCTCCACTTT. Protein: CASSAEKPLHF.

CDR3 in DNA: TGTGCCAGCAGCGTAGCTGGGCAGGGGGACTATGGCTACACCTTC. Residues: CASSVAGQGDYGYTF. J is TRBJ1-2 and V is TRBV9; 7 nucleotides match TRBD1. Germline lookup yields CDR1 SGDLS and CDR2 YYNGEE. Trimming took 0 bases from V and 3 from J; bases not matched to a gene: 5. The CDR3 sequence is 15 residues long.

This rearrangement joins TRBV7-2 to TRBJ2-1, with unresolved D. Germline CDR1 SGHTA, CDR2 FQGNSA. CDR3 length: 12 amino acids. With 1 base removed from V and 7 bases from J, the gap between germline ends came to 5 bases. The chain's CDR3 is CASSLGANEQFF. The CDR3 bases are TGTGCCAGCAGCTTAGGGGCAAATGAGCAGTTCTTC.

The chain joins TRBV11-2 to TRBJ2-3, with D possibly TRBD2 on 6 matching bases. V shed 7 bases and J shed 4 bases, with 9 bases lying between them. The CDR3 consists of 12 residues. Germline CDR1 is SGHAT and CDR2 is FQNNGV. The CDR3, as DNA: TGTGCCAGCACTCGGAGGGCAGATACGCAGTATTTT. It encodes CASTRRADTQYF.

V and J are TRBV5-4 and TRBJ1-1, with D possibly being TRBD1 (5 bases). The CDR3 totals 13 residues. The V end lost 7 bases, the J end lost 1 base, and 11 bases lay between the germline ends. Germline V gene lookup returns CDR1 SGHNT and CDR2 YYREEE (reference sequence). The CDR3 here is CASSPQGNTEAFF. The CDR3 DNA reads as TGTGCCAGCTCCCCGCAGGGGAACACTGAAGCTTTCTTT.

V is TRBV28 and J is TRBJ1-1; 7 bases agree with TRBD1. There are 17 residues in the CDR3. Losses at the gene ends were 5 bases for V and 0 bases for J; bases not matched to a gene: 12. CDR1 is MDHEN and CDR2 is SYDVKM in the germline V gene. DNA of the CDR3: TGTGCCAGCAGTCCTACAGGGGCTGGGGCCATGAACACTGAAGCTTTCTTT. Amino acid sequence: CASSPTGAGAMNTEAFF.

The sample holds a few counts of this clone. The sample holds other DNA sequences that translate to the same CDR3. CDR3 in DNA: TGTGCCAGCAGTCCCACCCTACAGGGGACGGCTTTCTTT. Amino acids: CASSPTLQGTAFF. The rearrangement joins TRBV27 to TRBJ1-1; TRBD1 agrees at 7 bases. After removal of 5 bases from V and 11 bases from J, the junction contained 11 bases not matched to a gene. CDR1 MNHEY and CDR2 SMNVEV come from the germline V gene (reference sequence). The CDR3 has 13 amino acids.

The chain uses TRBV2 and TRBJ1-2, with TRBD1 as a possible D gene (6 bases). The germline V gene encodes CDR1 SNHLY and CDR2 FYNNEI. CDR3 length: 16 amino acids. Trimming cost V 7 bases and J 0 bases, with 18 bases left between them. The CDR3 protein is CASIRGQGRANYGYTF. For the CDR3, the DNA is TGTGCCAGCATTCGGGGCCAGGGGCGAGCTAACTATGGCTACACCTTC.

Only one count was recorded for this clone. The V call is TRBV10-3, the J call TRBJ2-1, with 10 bases aligning to TRBD2. The CDR3 has 16 residues. Trimming cost V 4 bases and J 7 bases; bases outside gene matches: 10. Germline V lookup: CDR1 ENHRY, CDR2 SYGVKD. CDR3 residues: CAISGGGSGRANEQFF. CDR3 bases: TGTGCCATCAGTGGGGGGGGGAGCGGGAGGGCAAATGAGCAGTTCTTC.

The chain has TRBV2 and TRBJ2-5; 7 bases map to TRBD2. After removal of 8 bases from V and 3 bases from J, the junction contained 0 bases not matched to a gene. Germline CDR1 reads SNHLY; CDR2 reads FYNNEI. This CDR3 has 11 residues. The CDR3 region has the DNA TGTGCCAGCGGGAGGGAAGAGACCCAGTACTTC. The encoded protein is CASGREETQYF.

The chain links TRBV6-5 to TRBJ2-7; 7 positions agree with TRBD2. The CDR3 has 16 amino acids. After removal of 2 bases from V and 2 bases from J, the junction contained 9 bases not matched to a gene. Germline assignment: CDR1 MNHEY and CDR2 SVGAGI. The CDR3 region is CASSYSRLAGTYEQYF. CDR3 bases: TGTGCCAGCAGTTACAGTAGACTAGCAGGGACCTACGAGCAGTACTTC.

The V call is TRBV4-1, the J call TRBJ1-3; D is ambiguous. Germline CDR1 reads MGHRA; CDR2 reads YSYEKL. Trimming left V 1 base short and J 0 bases short, with 7 bases between. CDR3 length: 15 amino acids. CDR3 sequence: CASSQGENSGNTIYF. The CDR3 DNA follows: TGCGCCAGCAGCCAAGGCGAAAACTCTGGAAACACCATATATTTT.

The rearrangement joins TRBV5-1 to TRBJ2-3; 11 bases line up with TRBD2. V shed 2 bases and J 7 bases; nucleotides not matched to a gene: 3. Germline V CDR1 and CDR2: SGHRS, YFSETQ. The CDR3 runs to 14 residues. CDR3 DNA sequence: TGCGCCAGCAGCTTCACTAGCGGGGGCTATACGCAGTATTTT. It is translated as CASSFTSGGYTQYF. The full variable domain, in which reference TRBV5-1 and TRBJ2-3 provide the parts outside the CDR3, is KAGVTQTPRYLIKTRGQQVTLSCSPISGHRSVSWYQQTPGQGLQFLFEYFSETQRNKGNFPGRFSGRQFSNSRSEMNVSTLELGDSALYLCASSFTSGGYTQYFGPGTRLTVL.

The chain uses TRBV5-1 and TRBJ2-5; 8 nucleotides match TRBD2. Germline V gene sequence: CDR1 SGHRS, CDR2 YFSETQ. The V and J ends lost 5 bases and 9 bases, in that order; junction bases with no gene match: 9. CDR3 length: 13 amino acids. The DNA for the CDR3 is TGCGCCAGCAGGAGTCCGGGACTAGTGGCCCAGTACTTC. It is translated as CASRSPGLVAQYF. Full variable domain (rest looked up from reference TRBV5-1 and TRBJ2-5): KAGVTQTPRYLIKTRGQQVTLSCSPISGHRSVSWYQQTPGQGLQFLFEYFSETQRNKGNFPGRFSGRQFSNSRSEMNVSTLELGDSALYLCASRSPGLVAQYFGPGTRLLVL.

The CDR3 nucleotides read TGTGCCAGCAGCTTGGAAGCGGGGGGCCTCCAGGAGACCCAGTACTTC. This sequence encodes CASSLEAGGLQETQYF. The chain uses TRBV5-4 and TRBJ2-5; 9 bases match TRBD2. The germline CDR1 and CDR2 sequences are SGHNT and YYREEE (reference sequence). This CDR3 is 16 amino acids long. V trimming: 0 bases; J trimming: 5 bases; junction bases outside the gene matches: 8.

The genes are TRBV2 and TRBJ2-5, with D tentatively TRBD1 (5 bases). This CDR3 has 18 residues. Germline CDR1 is SNHLY and CDR2 is FYNNEI. Trimming shortened V by 3 bases and J by 2 bases, and 22 bases separated the two germline ends. The CDR3 region is CASSDPAGNADPQETQYF. DNA of the CDR3: TGTGCCAGCAGTGATCCGGCAGGGAACGCGGACCCGCAAGAGACCCAGTACTTC.

V is TRBV7-3 and J is TRBJ2-2; D is possibly TRBD1 (5 bases). CDR3 length equals 14 residues. From germline, CDR1 is SGHTA and CDR2 FQGTGA. With 2 bases removed from V and 2 bases from J, the gap between germline ends came to 6 bases. CDR3 nucleotides: TGTGCCAGCAGCTTAGGACACAACACCGGGGAGCTGTTTTTT. It codes for CASSLGHNTGELFF.

The chain links TRBV2 to TRBJ1-1; D is possibly TRBD1 (5 bases). This CDR3 region has 16 residues. Trimming shortened V by 7 bases and J by 3 bases, and 21 bases separated the two germline ends. Germline-derived CDR1 and CDR2 are SNHLY and FYNNEI. CDR3 amino acids: CASKPGLTVSDTEAFF. The CDR3 DNA reads as TGTGCCAGCAAACCAGGGTTAACGGTCTCTGACACTGAAGCTTTCTTT. The full variable domain, its missing parts supplied by reference TRBV2 and TRBJ1-1, is EPEVTQTPSHQVTQMGQEVILRCVPISNHLYFYWYRQILGQKVEFLVSFYNNEISEKSEIFDDQFSVERPDGSNFTLKIRSTKLEDSAMYFCASKPGLTVSDTEAFFGQGTRLTVV.

The rearrangement joins TRBV11-2 to TRBJ1-3; perhaps TRBD1 as D (6 bases). Trimming removed 2 bases from V and 0 bases from J, with 11 bases in between. Germline V lookup: CDR1 SGHAT, CDR2 FQNNGV. The CDR3 has 16 residues. The CDR3 protein is CASSLIRGSSGNTIYF. The CDR3, as DNA: TGTGCCAGCAGCTTAATCAGGGGAAGCTCTGGAAACACCATATATTTT.